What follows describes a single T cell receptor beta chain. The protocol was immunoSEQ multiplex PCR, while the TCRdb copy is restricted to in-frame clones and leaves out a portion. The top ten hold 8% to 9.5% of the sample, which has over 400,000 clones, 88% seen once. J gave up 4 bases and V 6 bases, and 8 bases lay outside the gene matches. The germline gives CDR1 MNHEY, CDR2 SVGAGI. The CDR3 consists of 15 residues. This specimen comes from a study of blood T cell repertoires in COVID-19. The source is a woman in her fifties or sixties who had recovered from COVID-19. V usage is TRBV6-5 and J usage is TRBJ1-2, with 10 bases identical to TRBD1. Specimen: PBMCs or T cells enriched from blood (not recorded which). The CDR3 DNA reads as TGTGCCAGCAGGCCCGGGACAGGGGTGGTCTATGGCTACACCTTC. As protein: CASRPGTGVVYGYTF.